These 21 T cell receptor beta chains originate from one sample sequenced in a study of cytomegalovirus exposure and HLA in healthy donors. PCR involved 60 Vbeta and 13 Jbeta primers. The protocol was immunoSEQ multiplex PCR, while the TCRdb copy is restricted to in-frame clones and leaves out a portion. The sample holds 150,000 to 200,000 clones; 60% to 75% are singletons and the top ten take around 3%. Specimen: PBMCs. The origin of the receptors is a woman aged 45-60 years in good health and CMV-seropositive.

The CDR3 DNA reads as TGTGCCAGCAGCGACGGGACAGGGTGTGAGCAGTACTTC. This translates into CASSDGTGCEQYF. The chain uses TRBV5-4 and TRBJ2-7; 9 bases map to TRBD1. Germline CDR1 and CDR2: SGHNT and YYREEE (reference sequence). The V segment lost 4 bases and the J segment 7 bases; nucleotides outside the gene matches: 6. The CDR3 runs to 13 residues.

The chain employs TRBV4-1 and TRBJ1-4; 9 nucleotides align to TRBD1. V shed 4 bases, J shed 7 bases, and the junction held 7 bases outside the gene matches. Per germline, CDR1 MGHRA and CDR2 YSYEKL. CDR3 size: 15 residues. The CDR3 DNA reads TGCGCCAGCAGCCCGGGGACAGGGCCGCTTGAAAAACTGTTTTTT. Translated, it gives CASSPGTGPLEKLFF.

The genes are TRBV10-3 and TRBJ2-1; no definite D call. Germline CDR1 ENHRY, CDR2 SYGVKD. V lost 4 bases to trimming and J lost 1 base, with 14 bases between them. The CDR3 contains 16 residues. CDR3 residues: CAISGPSIGSYNEQFF. CDR3 nucleotides: TGTGCCATCAGTGGGCCTAGTATTGGGTCCTACAATGAGCAGTTCTTC.

The gene calls are TRBV27 and TRBJ2-1, with D tentatively TRBD1 (6 bases). The CDR3 totals 15 residues. V dropped 3 bases and J dropped 5 bases, with 14 bases sitting between them. From germline, CDR1 is MNHEY and CDR2 SMNVEV (reference sequence). For the CDR3, the DNA is TGTGCCAGCAGTTTCATATCTAACAGGGACAATGAGCAGTTCTTC. Its translation: CASSFISNRDNEQFF.

The rearrangement uses TRBV6-6 and TRBJ2-1, with 12 bases aligning to TRBD2. Germline V gene sequence: CDR1 MNHNY, CDR2 SVGAGI (reference sequence). V dropped 6 bases and J dropped 13; count of bases not matched to a gene: 7. CDR3 length equals 13 residues. The CDR3 reads CASSRTSGVEQFF. The CDR3, as DNA: TGTGCCAGCAGCCGGACTAGCGGGGTTGAACAGTTCTTC.

The genes are TRBV21-1 and TRBJ1-1. TRBV21-1 is a pseudogene locus. The CDR3 contains 16 residues. The CDR3 region has the DNA TGTGCCAGCAGCAAACATACCACGGGGGGGAACACTGAAGCTTTCTTT. Residues: CASSKHTTGGNTEAFF.

V gene TRBV2 combines with J gene TRBJ2-7; 12 nucleotides match TRBD1. CDR1 and CDR2 (germline): SNHLY, FYNNEI. The CDR3 totals 15 residues. J gave up 3 bases and V 6 bases, and 6 bases lay outside the gene matches. The CDR3 reads CASRGTGGLIYEQYF. CDR3 DNA sequence: TGTGCCAGCAGAGGGACAGGGGGCTTGATCTACGAGCAGTACTTC.

This clone occurred once. This rearrangement joins TRBV18 to TRBJ2-7, with 8 nucleotides matching TRBD1. This CDR3 has 13 residues. Germline lookup yields CDR1 KGHSH and CDR2 LQKENI. V trimming: 5 bases; J trimming: 4 bases; junction bases outside the gene matches: 4. The CDR3 nucleotides are TGTGCCAGCTCAGACCGGGACAGGTACGAGCAGTACTTC. It encodes CASSDRDRYEQYF.

This chain joins TRBV29-1 and TRBJ1-2, with 9 bases lining up with TRBD1. The CDR3 runs to 13 residues. Germline V lookup: CDR1 SQVTM, CDR2 ANQGSEA. Trimming cost V 6 bases and J 6 bases; bases outside gene matches: 8. The CDR3: CSVPGQGAHGYTF. CDR3 DNA: TGCAGCGTCCCGGGACAGGGAGCGCATGGCTACACCTTC.

V is TRBV6-5 and J is TRBJ1-6; 8 nucleotides line up with TRBD1. CDR1 and CDR2 (germline): MNHEY, SVGAGI. This CDR3 is 14 amino acids long. Unmatched junction bases numbered 4, after V lost 5 bases and J lost 7 bases. In nucleotides, the CDR3 is TGTGCCAGCAGTCCGACAGGGGTGAATTCACCCCTCCACTTT. Translating it yields CASSPTGVNSPLHF.

The chain recombines TRBV5-4 with TRBJ1-1; 10 nucleotides match TRBD1. V trimming: 4 bases; J trimming: 7 bases; junction bases outside the gene matches: 13. The CDR3 contains 16 residues. CDR1 and CDR2 (germline): SGHNT, YYREEE (reference sequence). In DNA form, the CDR3 reads TGTGCCAGCAGCCCCCAGATTGGGACAGGGGTGGTTGAAGCTTTCTTT. This gives the protein CASSPQIGTGVVEAFF.

A few counts support this clone. The chain has TRBV15 and TRBJ1-4, with a weak D call TRBD1 (5 bases). The V gene's germline CDR1 is LNHNV and CDR2 YYDKDF (reference sequence). Trimming shortened V by 3 bases and J by 8 bases, and 19 bases separated the two germline ends. This CDR3 is 16 amino acids long. This CDR3 reads CATSRGGDQIGEKLFF. The CDR3 DNA is TGTGCCACCAGCAGGGGGGGAGACCAGATAGGCGAAAAACTGTTTTTT.

This chain joins TRBV5-1 and TRBJ2-5; D not resolved. The J call may be in error: the DNA end matches TRBJ2-7 better. CDR3 length equals 13 residues. CDR1 SGHRS and CDR2 YFSETQ come from the germline V gene. The CDR3 spells CASSLAGTYEQYF. As DNA, the CDR3 is TGCGCCAGCAGCTTGGCAGGCACCTACGAGCAGTACTTC.

This clone occurred many times. V usage is TRBV7-9 and J usage is TRBJ2-2; 7 nucleotides match TRBD1. Germline assignment: CDR1 SEHNR and CDR2 FQNEAQ (reference sequence). This CDR3 has 17 amino acids. Trimming took 3 bases from V and 7 from J; bases not matched to a gene: 14. This CDR3 is CASSLTNGQARGGELFF. For the CDR3, the DNA is TGTGCCAGCAGCTTGACGAATGGACAGGCGAGAGGCGGGGAGCTGTTTTTT.

This clone was counted between two and nine times. The V call is TRBV4-1, the J call TRBJ2-3, with no clear D. Trimming took off 1 base at V and 5 bases at J, with 13 bases between the two ends. This CDR3 spans 15 amino acids. Germline V gives CDR1 MGHRA, CDR2 YSYEKL. CDR3 loop: CASSQVTTAQDTQYF. As DNA, the CDR3 is TGCGCCAGCAGCCAAGTTACGACTGCACAAGATACGCAGTATTTT.

A word on this clone: Other DNA sequences in this specimen translate into the identical CDR3. The V gene is TRBV5-1, the J gene TRBJ2-5; D not resolved. V gave up 4 bases and J gave up 5 bases, with 6 bases separating them. Germline V lookup: CDR1 SGHRS, CDR2 YFSETQ. This CDR3 contains 11 residues. This CDR3 is CASSERETQYF. CDR3 coding DNA: TGCGCCAGCAGCGAGAGGGAGACCCAGTACTTC. Full variable domain (remainder filled in from reference TRBV5-1 and TRBJ2-5): KAGVTQTPRYLIKTRGQQVTLSCSPISGHRSVSWYQQTPGQGLQFLFEYFSETQRNKGNFPGRFSGRQFSNSRSEMNVSTLELGDSALYLCASSERETQYFGPGTRLLVL.

The rearrangement uses TRBV6-6 and TRBJ2-5; the D gene is possibly TRBD1 (5 bases). Trimming pared 2 bases from V and 2 bases from J, leaving 9 bases between. CDR1 is MNHNY and CDR2 is SVGAGI in the germline V gene (reference sequence). This CDR3 has 14 amino acids. The CDR3 DNA is TGTGCCAGCAGTTACGCATCAGGGCAAGAGACCCAGTACTTC. It encodes CASSYASGQETQYF.

The rearrangement uses TRBV18 and TRBJ1-6; D uncertain. The CDR3 runs to 14 residues. The germline gives CDR1 KGHSH, CDR2 LQKENI. The V end was cut by 3 bases, the J end by 8 bases, with 11 bases between. CDR3 amino acids: CASSPTPRDSPLHF. CDR3 coding DNA: TGTGCCAGCTCACCGACACCTCGAGATTCACCCCTCCACTTT.

J is TRBJ1-2 and V is TRBV2; the match to TRBD1 covers 7 bases. CDR3 size: 13 residues. The V gene's germline CDR1 is SNHLY and CDR2 FYNNEI. Unmatched junction bases numbered 9, after V lost 6 bases and J lost 8 bases. The CDR3, as DNA: TGTGCCAGCAGGGGGTGGGACAGCCGAGGCTACACCTTC. This codes for CASRGWDSRGYTF.

This clone came up many times. The chain is built from TRBV18 and TRBJ2-7; tentatively, D is TRBD2 (5 bases). V was clipped by 2 bases and J by 0 bases, with 11 bases between them. Germline values: CDR1 KGHSH, CDR2 LQKENI. CDR3 length: 15 amino acids. This CDR3 reads CASSPRDGISYEQYF. The CDR3 DNA sequence: TGTGCCAGCTCACCAAGAGACGGGATCTCCTACGAGCAGTACTTC.

This chain uses TRBV11-2 with TRBJ1-2; D not resolved. Deletions cut 5 bases from V and 4 bases from J, with 17 bases between. The CDR3 loop spans 15 amino acids. Germline loops: CDR1 SGHAT, CDR2 FQNNGV. CDR3 nucleotide sequence: TGTGCCAGCAGCCCTCGTACAGACACAAGCTATGGCTACACCTTC. Translation: CASSPRTDTSYGYTF.